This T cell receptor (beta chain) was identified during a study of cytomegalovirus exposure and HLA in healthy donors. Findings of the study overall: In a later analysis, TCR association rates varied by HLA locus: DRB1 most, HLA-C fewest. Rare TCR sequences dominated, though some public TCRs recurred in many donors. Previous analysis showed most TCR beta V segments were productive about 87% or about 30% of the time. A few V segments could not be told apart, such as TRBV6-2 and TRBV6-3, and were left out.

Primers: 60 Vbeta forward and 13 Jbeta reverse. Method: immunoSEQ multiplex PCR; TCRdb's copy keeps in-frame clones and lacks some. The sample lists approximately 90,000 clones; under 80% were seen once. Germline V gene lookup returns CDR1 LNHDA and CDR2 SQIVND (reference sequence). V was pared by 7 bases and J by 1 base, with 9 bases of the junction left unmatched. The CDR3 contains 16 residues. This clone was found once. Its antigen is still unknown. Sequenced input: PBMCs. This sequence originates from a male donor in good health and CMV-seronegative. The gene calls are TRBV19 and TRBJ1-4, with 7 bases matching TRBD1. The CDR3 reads CASNNRGGRTNEKLFF. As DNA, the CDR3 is TGTGCCAGTAACAACAGGGGAGGACGAACTAATGAAAAACTGTTTTTT.